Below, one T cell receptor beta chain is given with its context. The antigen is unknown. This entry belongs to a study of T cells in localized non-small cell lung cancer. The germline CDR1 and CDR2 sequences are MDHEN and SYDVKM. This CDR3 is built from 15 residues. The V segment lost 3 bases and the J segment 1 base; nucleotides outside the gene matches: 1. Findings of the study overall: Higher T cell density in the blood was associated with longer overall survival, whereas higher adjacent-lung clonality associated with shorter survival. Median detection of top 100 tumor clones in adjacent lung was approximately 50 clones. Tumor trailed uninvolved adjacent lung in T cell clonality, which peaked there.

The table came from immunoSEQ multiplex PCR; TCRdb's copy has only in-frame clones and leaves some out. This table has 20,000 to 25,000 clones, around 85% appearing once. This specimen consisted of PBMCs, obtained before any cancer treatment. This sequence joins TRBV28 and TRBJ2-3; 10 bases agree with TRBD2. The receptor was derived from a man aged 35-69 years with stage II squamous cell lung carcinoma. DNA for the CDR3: TGTGCCAGCAGTTTTGGGACTAGCGGCACAGATACGCAGTATTTT. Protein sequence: CASSFGTSGTDTQYF.